The 20 T cell receptor beta chains given below trace back to one sample, sequenced in a study of blood T cells in healthy people across ages. A second PCR of about 6 to 11 cycles used a sample-barcoded 5' primer and a J-beta primer mix. TCRdb processed the 5' RACE reads anew with MiXCR; each CDR3 protein has one entry. The sample consists of about 1.1 million distinct CDR3 sequences, 30% to 40% of them appearing once. Specimen: blood. Receptors were obtained from a man between 18 and 35 years old in good health.

The table lists this clonotype with many counts. The chain has TRBV12-3 or TRBV12-4 and TRBJ1-2; D is possibly TRBD1 (6 bases). The CDR3 has 13 residues. V lost 5 bases, J lost 3 bases, and 10 bases lay in between. In DNA form, the CDR3 reads TGTGCCAGCAGTCCGGGACAACACTATGGCTACACCTTC. Translating it yields CASSPGQHYGYTF.

This clonotype occurred a few times. The V call is TRBV29-1, the J call TRBJ2-1; 7 positions agree with TRBD1. The CDR3 consists of 15 residues. Germline values: CDR1 SQVTM, CDR2 ANQGSEA. V trimming: 4 bases; J trimming: 5 bases; junction bases outside the gene matches: 11. CDR3 coding DNA: TGCAGCGTTGGGTTGTTCGGGGACAGCCACAATGAGCAGTTCTTC. Translation gives CSVGLFGDSHNEQFF.

V usage is TRBV7-2 and J usage is TRBJ1-2; D is ambiguous. CDR3 length: 15 residues. Trimming pared 0 bases from V and 4 bases from J, leaving 12 bases between. In germline, CDR1 is SGHTA, CDR2 FQGNSA. The CDR3 sequence is CASSLASEGGYGYTF. The CDR3 region has the DNA TGTGCCAGCAGCTTAGCGTCCGAGGGCGGCTATGGCTACACCTTC.

V is TRBV20-1 and J is TRBJ2-1; 9 bases fit TRBD2. Germline CDR1 DFQATT, CDR2 SNEGSKA (reference sequence). There are 17 residues in the CDR3. J lost 6 bases, V lost 3 bases, and 15 bases had no gene match. DNA for the CDR3: TGCAGTGCTAGGATGCTGACTCCTAGCGGGGATACCAATGAGCAGTTCTTC. It specifies CSARMLTPSGDTNEQFF.

A few counts support this clonotype. The genes are TRBV7-2 and TRBJ2-7; D remains ambiguous. The CDR3 consists of 18 residues. V lost 1 base, J lost 0 bases, and 19 bases lay in between. The germline V gene encodes CDR1 SGHTA and CDR2 FQGNSA. CDR3 bases: TGTGCCAGCAGCTTAGTAGGAAGGCAGCCGATTAGCTCCTACGAGCAGTACTTC. Translated: CASSLVGRQPISSYEQYF. The full variable domain, in which reference TRBV7-2 and TRBJ2-7 provide the parts outside the CDR3, is GAGVSQSPSNKVTEKGKDVELRCDPISGHTALYWYRQSLGQGLEFLIYFQGNSAPDKSGLPSDRFSAERTGGSVSTLTIQRTQQEDSAVYLCASSLVGRQPISSYEQYFGPGTRLTVT.

This chain links TRBV11-2 with TRBJ2-1; D unclear. Trimming cost V 4 bases and J 2 bases, with 15 bases left between them. Germline CDR1 is SGHAT and CDR2 is FQNNGV. The CDR3 length is 16 residues. CDR3 residues: CASSSPGVLTYNEQFF. Written as DNA, the CDR3 is TGTGCCAGCAGCTCCCCTGGGGTGCTAACCTACAATGAGCAGTTCTTC.

The rearrangement uses TRBV28 and TRBJ2-5, with no clear D. The V gene lost 4 bases and the J gene lost 9 bases, with 15 bases spanning the gap. The CDR3 extends over 13 amino acids. CDR1 is MDHEN, CDR2 SYDVKM, per germline. The CDR3 DNA sequence: TGTGCCAGCAGTTCATCCCCCGGAGTGGCCCAGTACTTC. Translated: CASSSSPGVAQYF.

The chain carries TRBV6-5 and TRBJ2-7; D perhaps matches TRBD2 (5 bases). Per the germline V gene, CDR1 is MNHEY and CDR2 is SVGAGI. The CDR3 has 15 residues. V lost 5 bases to trimming and J lost 7 bases, with 21 bases between them. In DNA, the CDR3 is TGTGCCAGCAGTAGAGGCGGGTTAGCCTACAATGAGCAGTACTTC. This sequence encodes CASSRGGLAYNEQYF.

To note about this clonotype: Compared with germline, one end of the junction differs, possibly owing to a read error. Here the CDR3 reads CASSPHGGFNTEVFF. CDR3 nucleotides: TGTGCCAGCAGCCCCCATGGGGGTTTTAACACTGAAGTTTTCTTT. The chain uses TRBV9 and TRBJ1-1; TRBD1 is a possible D gene (5 bases). Germline loops: CDR1 SGDLS, CDR2 YYNGEE. This CDR3 is 15 amino acids long.

This clonotype was recorded a few times. This chain joins TRBV4-2 and TRBJ2-5, with unresolved D. The CDR3 runs to 17 residues. Germline-derived CDR1 and CDR2 are LGHNA and YNFKEQ. V shed 0 bases and J shed 2 bases, with 16 bases lying between them. The CDR3 reads CASSQDSESAQQETQYF. The CDR3 DNA follows: TGTGCCAGCAGCCAAGATAGTGAGTCCGCACAACAAGAGACCCAGTACTTC.

The chain recombines TRBV9 with TRBJ1-6, with D possibly TRBD1 on 6 matching bases. There are 12 residues in the CDR3. V gave up 6 bases and J gave up 6 bases, with 7 bases separating them. Germline V gives CDR1 SGDLS, CDR2 YYNGEE. The CDR3: CASNRVNSPLHF. CDR3 bases: TGTGCCAGCAACAGGGTTAATTCACCCCTCCACTTT.

The J gene is TRBJ2-3, the V gene TRBV29-1, with D tentatively TRBD1 (6 bases). CDR1 and CDR2 from the germline V gene are SQVTM and ANQGSEA. The CDR3 has 13 amino acids. V lost 4 bases and J 1 base, leaving 9 bases between the germline ends. CDR3 DNA sequence: TGCAGCGTTGCTCAGGGGCGCACAGATACGCAGTATTTT. Encoded protein: CSVAQGRTDTQYF.

The table lists this clonotype with a few counts. The CDR3 reads CASSPLGLAGVKVSYNEQYF. CDR3 DNA: TGTGCCAGCAGCCCCCTTGGACTAGCGGGGGTAAAAGTGTCCTACAATGAGCAGTACTTC. The chain combines TRBV7-2 with TRBJ2-1, with TRBD2 matching over 13 bases. The assigned J gene may be wrong: the sequence end matches TRBJ2-7 better. This CDR3 has 20 residues. CDR1 SGHTA and CDR2 FQGNSA come from the germline V gene.

CDR3 region: CASSEIFGEQYF. The CDR3 DNA is TGTGCCAGCAGTGAAATTTTCGGCGAGCAGTACTTC. V and J are TRBV6-1 and TRBJ2-7, with unresolved D. V lost 2 bases and J lost 6, with 8 bases in between. Germline V gene lookup returns CDR1 MNHNS and CDR2 SASEGT. CDR3 length: 12 amino acids.

Notes on this clonotype: An end of the junction does not agree with germline; a read error may underlie this. V is TRBV10-3 and J is TRBJ2-5, with D possibly TRBD1 on 6 matching bases. Germline V lookup: CDR1 ENHRY, CDR2 SYGVKD. The CDR3 length is 14 residues. CDR3 loop: CASRVTRGEETRYF. The DNA of the CDR3 is TGTGCCTCTAGAGTCACCAGGGGAGAAGAGACCCGGTACTTC.

This clonotype turned up a few times. The chain links TRBV7-9 to TRBJ2-1, with TRBD1 matching 7 bases. There are 17 residues in the CDR3. V shed 5 bases, J shed 0 bases, and the junction held 10 bases outside the gene matches. The germline V gene has CDR1 SEHNR and CDR2 FQNEAQ (reference sequence). CDR3 DNA: TGTGCCAGCAGCCCGTTTCCGGACAGGATCTCCTACAATGAGCAGTTCTTC. Its translation is CASSPFPDRISYNEQFF.

This clonotype has more than one count but fewer than ten. The rearrangement joins TRBV19 to TRBJ2-4; 8 nucleotides align to TRBD1. Per germline, CDR1 LNHDA and CDR2 SQIVND (reference sequence). Trimming took 0 bases from V and 4 from J; bases not matched to a gene: 14. The CDR3 totals 19 residues. This chain's CDR3 is CASSIEGWLARQGKNIQYF. CDR3 DNA: TGTGCCAGTAGTATAGAAGGGTGGCTAGCGAGACAGGGGAAAAACATTCAGTACTTC.

This clonotype was seen only a few times. The rearrangement uses TRBV20-1 and TRBJ2-3, with a weak D call TRBD1 (6 bases). The germline gives CDR1 DFQATT, CDR2 SNEGSKA (reference sequence). V was trimmed by 3 bases and J by 2 bases, leaving 12 bases between them. The CDR3 has 14 amino acids. CDR3 sequence reads: CSASRGNPTDTQYF. The DNA of the CDR3 is TGCAGTGCTAGCAGGGGCAATCCCACAGATACGCAGTATTTT.

This clonotype was counted only a few times. This chain joins TRBV12-3 or TRBV12-4 and TRBJ1-2, with unresolved D. The CDR3 totals 13 residues. Deletions cut 4 bases from V and 5 bases from J, with 11 bases between. DNA for the CDR3: TGTGCCAGCAGTTCGGGAGTTATTTATGGCTACACCTTC. Its protein product is CASSSGVIYGYTF.

This clonotype was counted between two and nine times. This chain links TRBV12-3 or TRBV12-4 with TRBJ2-1; D may be TRBD2 (6 bases). This CDR3 has 14 residues. Trimming left V 6 bases short and J 4 bases short, with 13 bases between. CDR3 amino acids: CASRKGLLYNEQFF. CDR3 DNA sequence: TGTGCCAGCAGGAAGGGACTTCTTTACAATGAGCAGTTCTTC.